The 24 T cell receptor beta chains below all came from one sample that was sequenced in a study of T cell responses to AZD1222 COVID-19 vaccine. Assay: immunoSEQ multiplex PCR; the TCRdb copy retains only in-frame clones and omits some. The sample consists of over 110,000 clones, 75% to 90% of them appearing once. The sequences come from peripheral blood, collected 28 days after the second AZD1222 dose. All receptors derive from an adult who received the AZD1222 COVID-19 vaccine.

CDR3 DNA: TGTGCCAGCAGTGAAGGTAGCGGGGGCCTCAATGAGCAGTTCTTC. It codes for CASSEGSGGLNEQFF. The V and J genes are TRBV6-1 and TRBJ2-1; TRBD2 agrees at 9 bases. The CDR3 consists of 15 residues. CDR1 and CDR2 (germline): MNHNS, SASEGT. Trimming took 1 base from V and 6 from J; bases not matched to a gene: 4.

This chain joins TRBV2 and TRBJ2-6; D is perhaps TRBD1 (5 bases). The length of the CDR3 is 15 residues. Germline V lookup: CDR1 SNHLY, CDR2 FYNNEI. The ends were cut back, 11 bases at V and 4 bases at J, with 18 bases in the middle. The CDR3 reads CAGNVLGAGANVLTF. CDR3 DNA sequence: TGTGCCGGAAACGTCCTTGGGGCCGGGGCCAACGTCCTGACTTTC.

The rearrangement uses TRBV7-9 and TRBJ1-2, with TRBD1 matching over 10 bases. There are 13 residues in the CDR3. V lost 5 bases to trimming and J lost 7 bases; unmatched junction nucleotides: 4. Germline V gene lookup returns CDR1 SEHNR and CDR2 FQNEAQ (reference sequence). The CDR3 protein is CASSRTGGLGYTF. The DNA of the CDR3 is TGTGCCAGCAGCCGGACAGGGGGACTTGGCTACACCTTC.

V and J are TRBV5-6 and TRBJ2-2; D is perhaps TRBD1 (7 bases). Deletions cut 1 base from V and 4 bases from J, with 14 bases between. The CDR3 runs to 16 residues. Germline V gives CDR1 SGHDT, CDR2 YYEEEE. The CDR3 is CASSLRAGGGTGELFF. The CDR3 nucleotides read TGTGCCAGCAGCTTGAGGGCAGGGGGAGGCACCGGGGAGCTGTTTTTT.

V and J are TRBV12-3 or TRBV12-4 and TRBJ1-2; D ambiguous. V dropped 3 bases and J dropped 6 bases, with 8 bases sitting between them. The CDR3 length is 12 residues. CDR3 region: CASSFPGDGYTF. CDR3 in DNA: TGTGCCAGCAGTTTCCCCGGGGATGGCTACACCTTC.

J is TRBJ1-6 and V is TRBV7-3; tentative D call: TRBD1 (5 bases). Germline lookup yields CDR1 SGHTA and CDR2 FQGTGA. V was trimmed by 5 bases and J by 9 bases, leaving 17 bases between them. The CDR3 runs to 15 residues. Here the CDR3 DNA reads TGTGCCAGCAGCGACTCCGGTGCAGGGCGTTCACCCCTCCACTTT. It yields the protein CASSDSGAGRSPLHF. The entire variable domain, with the rest obtained from reference TRBV7-3 and TRBJ1-6, is as follows: GAGVSQTPSNKVTEKGKYVELRCDPISGHTALYWYRQSLGQGPEFLIYFQGTGAADDSGLPNDRFFAVRPEGSVSTLKIQRTERGDSAVYLCASSDSGAGRSPLHFGNGTRLTVT.

The CDR3 DNA reads as TGTGCCAGCAGCGCGTTGACAGGGGTAGGGACAGATACGCAGTATTTT. Protein: CASSALTGVGTDTQYF. This chain connects TRBV7-8 to TRBJ2-3; 8 bases are a match to TRBD1. The V segment lost 5 bases and the J segment 3 bases; nucleotides outside the gene matches: 10. CDR1 is SGHVS and CDR2 is FQNEAQ in the germline V gene. The CDR3 length is 16 residues.

The chain joins TRBV11-2 to TRBJ1-1; no clear D gene. V lost 2 bases and J 1 base, leaving 5 bases between the germline ends. The CDR3 runs 13 residues. Germline V gene sequence: CDR1 SGHAT, CDR2 FQNNGV. The CDR3 is CASSLIPNTEAFF. Written as DNA, the CDR3 is TGTGCCAGCAGCTTAATTCCGAACACTGAAGCTTTCTTT.

The CDR3 DNA reads TGTGCCTGGAGCGTCGGAGGGGGCGAGCAGTTCTTC. This translates into CAWSVGGGEQFF. This chain joins TRBV30 and TRBJ2-1, with D perhaps TRBD1 (7 bases). V dropped 3 bases and J dropped 10 bases, with 13 bases sitting between them. This CDR3 is 12 amino acids long. Germline CDR1 is GTSNPN and CDR2 is SVGIG (reference sequence).

The rearrangement links TRBV14 to TRBJ2-7; no clear D. Trimming cost V 6 bases and J 0 bases, with 9 bases left between them. CDR1 is SGHDN, CDR2 FVKESK, per germline. CDR3 length: 13 residues. The CDR3 loop is CASSPRPSYEQYF. DNA for the CDR3: TGTGCCAGCAGTCCCCGACCCTCCTACGAGCAGTACTTC. The whole variable domain, filled in from reference TRBV14 and TRBJ2-7, reads EAGVTQFPSHSVIEKGQTVTLRCDPISGHDNLYWYRRVMGKEIKFLLHFVKESKQDESGMPNNRFLAERTGGTYSTLKVQPAELEDSGVYFCASSPRPSYEQYFGPGTRLTVT.

The chain recombines TRBV27 with TRBJ2-7; no clear D gene. There are 14 residues in the CDR3. Germline V CDR1 and CDR2: MNHEY, SMNVEV (reference sequence). V gave up 5 bases and J gave up 5 bases, with 16 bases separating them. CDR3 DNA: TGTGCCAGCAGTCACGTTCTCTCTCGGGACGAGCAGTACTTC. Its protein is CASSHVLSRDEQYF.

The rearrangement uses TRBV30 and TRBJ2-5; 8 bases are shared with TRBD1. Germline CDR1 GTSNPN, CDR2 SVGIG (reference sequence). The CDR3 totals 12 residues. V was clipped by 4 bases and J by 5 bases; unmatched bases: 3. The CDR3 sequence: CAWTGGAETQYF. The CDR3 DNA reads as TGTGCCTGGACAGGGGGCGCGGAGACCCAGTACTTC. Full variable domain (remainder filled in from reference TRBV30 and TRBJ2-5): SQTIHQWPATLVQPVGSPLSLECTVEGTSNPNLYWYRQAAGRGLQLLFYSVGIGQISSEVPQNLSASRPQDRQFILSSKKLLLSDSGFYLCAWTGGAETQYFGPGTRLLVL.

This clone has just one count. CDR3 loop: CASSVFGRGTDTQYF. The CDR3 nucleotides read TGTGCCAGCAGTGTTTTCGGCAGGGGCACAGATACGCAGTATTTT. The chain carries TRBV2 and TRBJ2-3; tentative D call: TRBD1 (5 bases). Germline V lookup: CDR1 SNHLY, CDR2 FYNNEI. The CDR3 contains 15 residues. V lost 4 bases to trimming and J lost 1 base, with 12 bases between them. Together with reference TRBV2 and TRBJ2-3, the CDR3 gives the full variable domain: EPEVTQTPSHQVTQMGQEVILRCVPISNHLYFYWYRQILGQKVEFLVSFYNNEISEKSEIFDDQFSVERPDGSNFTLKIRSTKLEDSAMYFCASSVFGRGTDTQYFGPGTRLTVL.

This clone was seen more than once but under ten times. DNA for the CDR3: TGTGCCAGCAGCTCAGGCGGTGAAGCTTTCTTT. Protein product: CASSSGGEAFF. This chain links TRBV7-9 with TRBJ1-1; D uncertain. The CDR3 contains 11 residues. V gave up 4 bases and J gave up 7 bases, with 7 bases separating them. Per the germline V gene, CDR1 is SEHNR and CDR2 is FQNEAQ (reference sequence).

The CDR3: CASSLRAGVGTGELFF. The CDR3 DNA reads as TGTGCCAGCAGTTTACGAGCGGGAGTAGGGACCGGGGAGCTGTTTTTT. This chain links TRBV28 with TRBJ2-2; the match to TRBD2 covers 8 bases. The trim removed 2 bases at V and 5 bases at J, leaving 7 bases unmatched. The germline CDR1 and CDR2 sequences are MDHEN and SYDVKM. This CDR3 is built from 16 residues.

This chain connects TRBV4-2 to TRBJ2-5; 7 bases agree with TRBD1. The CDR3 consists of 15 residues. The ends lost 0 bases at V and 5 bases at J; junction bases unmatched: 6. Germline CDR1 LGHNA, CDR2 YNFKEQ. The CDR3 region has the DNA TGTGCCAGCAGCCAAGAGCTGACAGGGATGGAGACCCAGTACTTC. Translated, it gives CASSQELTGMETQYF.

The genes are TRBV14 and TRBJ2-7; D is possibly TRBD2 (7 bases). The CDR3 is 14 amino acids. Trimming took off 0 bases at V and 2 bases at J, with 8 bases between the two ends. CDR1 is SGHDN and CDR2 is FVKESK in the germline V gene. CDR3 amino acids: CASSQEGGAYEQYF. DNA for the CDR3: TGTGCCAGCAGCCAAGAAGGGGGGGCCTACGAGCAGTACTTC. The full variable domain, with the rest looked up from reference TRBV14 and TRBJ2-7, is EAGVTQFPSHSVIEKGQTVTLRCDPISGHDNLYWYRRVMGKEIKFLLHFVKESKQDESGMPNNRFLAERTGGTYSTLKVQPAELEDSGVYFCASSQEGGAYEQYFGPGTRLTVT.

The V gene is TRBV2, the J gene TRBJ1-1, with TRBD1 as a possible D gene (5 bases). The CDR3 covers 14 residues. The germline CDR1 and CDR2 sequences are SNHLY and FYNNEI. The V and J ends lost 6 bases and 0 bases respectively, with 11 bases between them. The CDR3 nucleotides are TGTGCCAGCAGCGTCCCGACAGTGAACACTGAAGCTTTCTTT. It codes for CASSVPTVNTEAFF.

This chain links TRBV5-1 with TRBJ2-1; 11 nucleotides line up with TRBD2. The germline V gene has CDR1 SGHRS and CDR2 YFSETQ. The CDR3 runs 18 residues. V dropped 4 bases and J dropped 0; count of bases not matched to a gene: 9. This CDR3 reads CASSLGTSGASSYNEQFF. CDR3 DNA: TGCGCCAGCAGCCTCGGGACTAGCGGCGCCAGCTCCTACAATGAGCAGTTCTTC.

This chain joins TRBV7-6 and TRBJ1-1; 9 bases are shared with TRBD1. The V segment lost 5 bases and the J segment 0 bases; nucleotides outside the gene matches: 7. This CDR3 is 16 amino acids long. Looked up from germline, CDR1 is SGHVS and CDR2 is FNYEAQ. The CDR3 loop is CASSLQGADMNTEAFF. The CDR3 nucleotides read TGTGCCAGCAGCCTACAGGGGGCGGATATGAACACTGAAGCTTTCTTT.

The sample holds a few counts of this clone. The chain carries TRBV28 and TRBJ2-7; D could derive from TRBD1 or TRBD2 (5 bases each). V was trimmed by 6 bases and J by 0 bases, leaving 12 bases between them. The germline gives CDR1 MDHEN, CDR2 SYDVKM. This CDR3 region has 14 residues. The chain's CDR3 is CASRGRTLSYEQYF. The DNA of the CDR3 is TGTGCCAGCAGGGGACGTACCCTCTCCTACGAGCAGTACTTC.

The J gene is TRBJ1-4, the V gene TRBV7-2; 8 bases are shared with TRBD1. The germline V gene has CDR1 SGHTA and CDR2 FQGNSA. Trimming at V came to 1 base and at J to 2 bases, leaving 3 bases not matched to a gene. This CDR3 is built from 16 residues. In DNA form, the CDR3 reads TGTGCCAGCAGCTTAGTCGGACAGGGCACTAATGAAAAACTGTTTTTT. This translates into CASSLVGQGTNEKLFF.

CDR3 nucleotide sequence: TGCGCCAGCAGCGCCAGGGGCAGGGGAGACACTGAAGCTTTCTTT. Its protein is CASSARGRGDTEAFF. V gene TRBV5-1 combines with J gene TRBJ1-1; D perhaps matches TRBD1 (6 bases). The germline CDR1 and CDR2 sequences are SGHRS and YFSETQ. This CDR3 comprises 15 residues. Between the trimmed V and J ends, which lost 4 bases and 3 bases, there was a span of 16 bases.

The gene calls are TRBV7-3 and TRBJ2-1; no reliable D call. The length of the CDR3 is 15 residues. CDR1 is SGHTA, CDR2 FQGTGA, per germline. Between the trimmed V and J ends, which lost 5 bases and 3 bases, there was a span of 14 bases. DNA for the CDR3: TGTGCCAGCAGCCCAGCCAGCGCCGACTACAATGAGCAGTTCTTC. This encodes CASSPASADYNEQFF.